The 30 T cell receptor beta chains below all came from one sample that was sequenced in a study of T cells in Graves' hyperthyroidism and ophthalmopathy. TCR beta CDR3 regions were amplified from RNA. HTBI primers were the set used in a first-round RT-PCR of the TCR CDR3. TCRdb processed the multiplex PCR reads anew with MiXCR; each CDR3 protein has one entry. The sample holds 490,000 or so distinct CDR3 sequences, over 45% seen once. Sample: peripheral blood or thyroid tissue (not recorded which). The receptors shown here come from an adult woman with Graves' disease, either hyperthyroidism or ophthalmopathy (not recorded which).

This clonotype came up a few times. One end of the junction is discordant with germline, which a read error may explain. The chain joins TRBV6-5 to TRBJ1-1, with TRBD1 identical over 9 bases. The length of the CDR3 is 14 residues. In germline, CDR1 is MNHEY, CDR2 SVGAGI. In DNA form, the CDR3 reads TGTGCCAGCAGTCAGGGACAGGGAGTGACTGAAGCTTCCTTT. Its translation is CASSQGQGVTEASF.

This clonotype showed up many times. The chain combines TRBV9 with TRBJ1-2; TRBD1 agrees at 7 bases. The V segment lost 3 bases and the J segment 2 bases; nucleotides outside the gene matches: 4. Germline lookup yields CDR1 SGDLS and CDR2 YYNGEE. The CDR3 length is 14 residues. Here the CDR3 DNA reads TGTGCCAGCAGCGCTCTACAGGGGAACTATGGCTACACCTTC. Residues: CASSALQGNYGYTF.

The CDR3 nucleotides read TGCGCCAGCAGTGCAATCCGGGACAGGGTGCGGGGTCGATGGAACACTGAAGCTTTCTTT. The encoded protein is CASSAIRDRVRGRWNTEAFF. The chain combines TRBV10-1 with TRBJ1-1; 9 bases are shared with TRBD1. The V segment lost 4 bases and the J segment 1 base; nucleotides outside the gene matches: 19. This CDR3 spans 20 amino acids. Germline CDR1 is WNHNN and CDR2 is SYGVQD (reference sequence).

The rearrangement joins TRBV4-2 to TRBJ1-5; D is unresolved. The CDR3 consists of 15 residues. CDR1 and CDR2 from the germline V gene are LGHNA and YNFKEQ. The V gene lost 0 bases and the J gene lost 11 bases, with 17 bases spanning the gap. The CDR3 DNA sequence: TGTGCCAGCAGCCAAGATCTCGAACCGGGAACAGCCCAGCATTTT. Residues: CASSQDLEPGTAQHF.

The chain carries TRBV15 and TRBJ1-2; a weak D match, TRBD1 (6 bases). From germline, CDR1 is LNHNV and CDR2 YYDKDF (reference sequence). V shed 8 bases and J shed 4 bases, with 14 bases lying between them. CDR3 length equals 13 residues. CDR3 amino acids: CATPVEGVYGYTF. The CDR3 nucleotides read TGTGCCACCCCAGTAGAGGGGGTCTATGGCTACACCTTC.

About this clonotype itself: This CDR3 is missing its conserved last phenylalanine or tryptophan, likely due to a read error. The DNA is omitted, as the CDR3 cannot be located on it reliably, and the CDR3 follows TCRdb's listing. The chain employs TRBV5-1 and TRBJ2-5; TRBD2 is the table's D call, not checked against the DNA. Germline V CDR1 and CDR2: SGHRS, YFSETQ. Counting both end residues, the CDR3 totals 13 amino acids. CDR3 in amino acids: CASSDWEGMEETA.

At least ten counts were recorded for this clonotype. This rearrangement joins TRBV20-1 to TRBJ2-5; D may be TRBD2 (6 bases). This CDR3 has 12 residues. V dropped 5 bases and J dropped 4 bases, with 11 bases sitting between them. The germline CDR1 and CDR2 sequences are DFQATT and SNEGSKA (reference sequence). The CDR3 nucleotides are TGCAGTGCTCATACGGGAGCAGAGACCCAGTACTTC. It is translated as CSAHTGAETQYF.

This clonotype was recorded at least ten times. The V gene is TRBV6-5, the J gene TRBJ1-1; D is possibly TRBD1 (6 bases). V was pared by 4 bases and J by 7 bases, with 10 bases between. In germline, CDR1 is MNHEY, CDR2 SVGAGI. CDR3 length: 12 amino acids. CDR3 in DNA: TGTGCCAGCAGTTTGACAGGCGTTGAAGCTTTCTTT. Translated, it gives CASSLTGVEAFF.

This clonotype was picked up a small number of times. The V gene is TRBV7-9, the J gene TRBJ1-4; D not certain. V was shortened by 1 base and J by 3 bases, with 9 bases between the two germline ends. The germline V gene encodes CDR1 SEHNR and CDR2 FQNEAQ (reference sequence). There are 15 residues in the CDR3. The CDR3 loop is CASSLDTHSNEKLFF. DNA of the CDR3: TGTGCCAGCAGCTTAGACACTCATTCTAATGAAAAACTGTTTTTT.

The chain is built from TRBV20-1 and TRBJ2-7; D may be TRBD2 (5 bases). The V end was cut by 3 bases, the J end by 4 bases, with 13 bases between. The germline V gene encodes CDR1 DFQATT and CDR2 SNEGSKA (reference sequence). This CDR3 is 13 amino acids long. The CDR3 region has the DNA TGCAGTGCTAGGACGGGATATATATACGAGCAGTACTTC. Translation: CSARTGYIYEQYF.

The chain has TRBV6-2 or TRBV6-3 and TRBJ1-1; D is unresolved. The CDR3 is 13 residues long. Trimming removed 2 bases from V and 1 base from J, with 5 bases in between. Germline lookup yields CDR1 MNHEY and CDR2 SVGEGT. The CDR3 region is CASSYLWNTEAFF. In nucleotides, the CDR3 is TGTGCCAGCAGTTACCTATGGAACACTGAAGCTTTCTTT.

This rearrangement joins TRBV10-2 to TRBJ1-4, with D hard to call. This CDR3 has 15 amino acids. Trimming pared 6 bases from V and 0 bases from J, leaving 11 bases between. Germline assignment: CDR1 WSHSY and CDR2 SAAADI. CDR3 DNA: TGCGCCAGCAGGCTCTCTCTAGCAACTAATGAAAAACTGTTTTTT. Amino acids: CASRLSLATNEKLFF.

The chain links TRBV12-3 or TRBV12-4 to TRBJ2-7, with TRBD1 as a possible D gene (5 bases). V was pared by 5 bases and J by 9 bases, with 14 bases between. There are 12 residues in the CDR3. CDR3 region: CASSTQGLVQYF. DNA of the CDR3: TGTGCCAGCAGTACGCAGGGTCTGGTGCAGTACTTC.

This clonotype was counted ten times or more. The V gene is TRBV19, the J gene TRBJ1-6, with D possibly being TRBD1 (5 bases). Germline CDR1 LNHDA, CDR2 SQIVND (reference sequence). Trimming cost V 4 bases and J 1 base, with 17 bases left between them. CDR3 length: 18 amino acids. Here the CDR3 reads CASSTRRDRFSYNSPLHF. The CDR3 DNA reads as TGTGCCAGTAGTACACGCCGGGACCGCTTTTCCTATAATTCACCCCTCCACTTT.

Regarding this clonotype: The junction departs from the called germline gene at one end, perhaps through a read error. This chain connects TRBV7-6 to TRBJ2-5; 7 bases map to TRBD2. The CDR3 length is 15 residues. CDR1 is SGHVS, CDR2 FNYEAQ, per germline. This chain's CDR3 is CASSLGLADKETQYF. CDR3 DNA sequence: TGTGCTAGCAGCTTAGGTCTAGCGGATAAAGAGACCCAGTACTTC.

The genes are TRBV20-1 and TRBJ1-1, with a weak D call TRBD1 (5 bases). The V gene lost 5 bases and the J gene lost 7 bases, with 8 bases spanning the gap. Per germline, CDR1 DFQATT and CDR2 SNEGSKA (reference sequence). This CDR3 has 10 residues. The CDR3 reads CSASDSEAFF. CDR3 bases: TGCAGTGCTTCAGACAGTGAAGCTTTCTTT.

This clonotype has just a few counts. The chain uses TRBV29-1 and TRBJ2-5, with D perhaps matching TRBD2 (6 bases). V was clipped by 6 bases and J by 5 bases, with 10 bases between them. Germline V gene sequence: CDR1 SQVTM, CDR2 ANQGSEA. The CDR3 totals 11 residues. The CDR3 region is CSVAGRETQYF. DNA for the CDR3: TGCAGCGTCGCGGGACGGGAGACCCAGTACTTC. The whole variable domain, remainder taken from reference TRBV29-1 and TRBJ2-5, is SAVISQKPSRDICQRGTSLTIQCQVDSQVTMMFWYRQQPGQSLTLIATANQGSEATYESGFVIDKFPISRPNLTFSTLTVSNMSPEDSSIYLCSVAGRETQYFGPGTRLLVL.

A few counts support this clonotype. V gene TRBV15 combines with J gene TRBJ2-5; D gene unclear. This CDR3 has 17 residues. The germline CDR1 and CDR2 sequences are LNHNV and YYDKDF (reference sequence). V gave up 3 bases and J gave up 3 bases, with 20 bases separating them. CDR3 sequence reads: CATSRKLGSLREETQYF. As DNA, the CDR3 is TGTGCCACCAGCAGGAAACTGGGGTCTTTACGGGAAGAGACCCAGTACTTC.

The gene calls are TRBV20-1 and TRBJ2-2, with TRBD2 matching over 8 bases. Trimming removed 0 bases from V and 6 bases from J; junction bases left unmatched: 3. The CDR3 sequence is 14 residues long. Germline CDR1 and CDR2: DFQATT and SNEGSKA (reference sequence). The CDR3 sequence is CSAREGGRSGELFF. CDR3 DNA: TGCAGTGCTAGAGAGGGCGGGAGGTCCGGGGAGCTGTTTTTT.

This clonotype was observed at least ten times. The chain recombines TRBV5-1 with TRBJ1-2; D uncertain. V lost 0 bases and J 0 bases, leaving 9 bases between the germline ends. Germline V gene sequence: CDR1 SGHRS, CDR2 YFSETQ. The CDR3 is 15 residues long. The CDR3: CASSLAWGANYGYTF. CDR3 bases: TGCGCCAGCAGCTTGGCCTGGGGTGCTAACTATGGCTACACCTTC.

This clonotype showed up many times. The CDR3 reads CASSPTAASNQPQHF. In DNA, the CDR3 is TGTGCCAGCAGCCCAACCGCAGCTAGCAATCAGCCCCAGCATTTT. The chain has TRBV7-9 and TRBJ1-5; D remains unclear. V lost 5 bases and J lost 0, with 11 bases in between. CDR1 is SEHNR, CDR2 FQNEAQ, per germline (reference sequence). The length of the CDR3 is 15 residues.

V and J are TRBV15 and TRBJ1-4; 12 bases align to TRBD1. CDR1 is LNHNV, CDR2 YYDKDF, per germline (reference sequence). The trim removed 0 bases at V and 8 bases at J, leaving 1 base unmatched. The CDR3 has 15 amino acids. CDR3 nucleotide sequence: TGTGCCACCAGCAGAGAAGGGACAGGGGGCGAAAAACTGTTTTTT. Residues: CATSREGTGGEKLFF.

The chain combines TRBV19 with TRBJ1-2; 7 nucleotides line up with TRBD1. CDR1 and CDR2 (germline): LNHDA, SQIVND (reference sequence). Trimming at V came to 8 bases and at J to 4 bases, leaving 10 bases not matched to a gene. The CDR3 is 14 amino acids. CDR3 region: CASFERRDSYGYTF. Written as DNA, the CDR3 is TGTGCCAGTTTCGAAAGAAGGGACAGCTATGGCTACACCTTC.

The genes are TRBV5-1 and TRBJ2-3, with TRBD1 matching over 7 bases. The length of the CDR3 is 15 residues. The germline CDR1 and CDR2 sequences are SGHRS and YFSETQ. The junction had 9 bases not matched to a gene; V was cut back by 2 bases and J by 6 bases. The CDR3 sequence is CASSLRGGAWDTQYF. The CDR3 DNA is TGCGCCAGCAGCTTAAGAGGGGGCGCATGGGATACGCAGTATTTT.

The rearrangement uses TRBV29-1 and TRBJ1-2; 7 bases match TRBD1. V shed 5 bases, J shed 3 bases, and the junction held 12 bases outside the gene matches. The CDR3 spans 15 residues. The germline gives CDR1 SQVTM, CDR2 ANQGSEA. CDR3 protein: CSVPGQPPPDYGYTF. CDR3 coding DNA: TGCAGCGTTCCGGGACAGCCGCCGCCGGACTATGGCTACACCTTC.

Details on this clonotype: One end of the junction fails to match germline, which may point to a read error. CDR3: CSARDAANTEALF. CDR3 bases: TGCAGTGCTAGAGATGCGGCGAACACTGAGGCTCTCTTT. The rearrangement joins TRBV20-1 to TRBJ1-1; D uncertain. Germline V CDR1 and CDR2: DFQATT, SNEGSKA (reference sequence). The CDR3 runs 13 residues.

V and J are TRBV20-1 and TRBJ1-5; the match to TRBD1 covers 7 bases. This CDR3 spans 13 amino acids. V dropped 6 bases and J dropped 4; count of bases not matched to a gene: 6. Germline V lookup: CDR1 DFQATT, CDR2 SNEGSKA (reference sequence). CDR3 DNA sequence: TGCAGTGCAAGGGGACAGAGGAATCAGCCCCAGCATTTT. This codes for CSARGQRNQPQHF.

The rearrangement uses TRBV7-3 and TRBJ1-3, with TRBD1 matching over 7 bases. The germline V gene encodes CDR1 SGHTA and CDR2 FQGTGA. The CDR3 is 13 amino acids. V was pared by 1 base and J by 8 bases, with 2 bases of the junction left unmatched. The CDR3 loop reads CASSLMGTDTIYF. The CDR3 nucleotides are TGTGCCAGCAGCTTAATGGGGACAGACACCATATATTTT.

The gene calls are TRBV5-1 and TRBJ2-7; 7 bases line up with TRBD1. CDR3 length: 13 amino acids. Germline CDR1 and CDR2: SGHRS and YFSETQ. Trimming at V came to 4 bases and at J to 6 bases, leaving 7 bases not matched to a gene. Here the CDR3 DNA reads TGCGCCAGCAGCCAGGGGACAGCCGGCGAGCAGTACTTC. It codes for CASSQGTAGEQYF.

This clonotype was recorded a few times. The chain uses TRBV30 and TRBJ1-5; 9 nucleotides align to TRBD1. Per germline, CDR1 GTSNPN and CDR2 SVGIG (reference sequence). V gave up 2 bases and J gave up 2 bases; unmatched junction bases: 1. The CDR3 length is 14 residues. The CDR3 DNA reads TGTGCCTGGAGTAGGACAGGGGGCAATCAGCCCCAGCATTTT. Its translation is CAWSRTGGNQPQHF. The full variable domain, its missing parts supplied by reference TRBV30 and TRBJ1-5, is SQTIHQWPATLVQPVGSPLSLECTVEGTSNPNLYWYRQAAGRGLQLLFYSVGIGQISSEVPQNLSASRPQDRQFILSSKKLLLSDSGFYLCAWSRTGGNQPQHFGDGTRLSIL.